This entry lists 18 T cell receptor beta chains sequenced from one sample in a study of T-cell memory formation after mild COVID-19. TCRdb passed the 5' RACE reads through MiXCR, listing each CDR3 protein once. The repertoire holds a few hundred thousand distinct CDR3 sequences, with roughly 22% as singletons. Sequenced input: PBMCs or a T cell subset sorted from them (not recorded which). The origin of the receptors is an adult woman who had mild COVID-19 (a few samples of this study predate the infection). Cell type and time point are not known.

This clonotype showed up just a few times. This sequence joins TRBV15 and TRBJ2-3, with D unclear. Trimming shortened V by 1 base and J by 7 bases, and 18 bases separated the two germline ends. CDR1 LNHNV and CDR2 YYDKDF come from the germline V gene (reference sequence). This CDR3 has 16 residues. The CDR3: CATSRGGGSFRNTQYF. The CDR3 bases are TGTGCCACCAGCAGAGGTGGTGGCAGCTTTCGGAATACGCAGTATTTT.

This clonotype was seen only a few times. The CDR3 sequence: CAGRDREYQPQHF. In DNA form, the CDR3 reads TGCGCCGGGCGAGACAGGGAGTATCAGCCCCAGCATTTT. The chain carries TRBV5-1 and TRBJ1-5; the match to TRBD1 covers 7 bases. CDR3 length equals 13 residues. Losses at the gene ends were 10 bases for V and 5 bases for J; bases not matched to a gene: 9. CDR1 SGHRS and CDR2 YFSETQ come from the germline V gene.

This clonotype was detected a few times. The chain has TRBV13 and TRBJ1-1, with 9 nucleotides matching TRBD1. Germline-derived CDR1 and CDR2 are PRHDT and FYEKMQ (reference sequence). V dropped 5 bases and J dropped 3; count of bases not matched to a gene: 4. The CDR3 runs 14 residues. The CDR3 sequence: CASSRTGVDTEAFF. The CDR3 DNA is TGTGCCAGCAGCCGGACAGGGGTGGACACTGAAGCTTTCTTT.

This chain uses TRBV10-2 with TRBJ2-3; possible D gene TRBD2, 7 bases. CDR1 and CDR2 from the germline V gene are WSHSY and SAAADI. V was clipped by 6 bases and J by 5 bases, with 15 bases between them. The CDR3 loop spans 14 amino acids. The CDR3 DNA reads TGCGCCAGCAGGGGGGGGGCGGGAGAAGATACGCAGTATTTT. Translating it yields CASRGGAGEDTQYF.

The J gene is TRBJ2-5, the V gene TRBV20-1; perhaps TRBD2 as D (6 bases). From germline, CDR1 is DFQATT and CDR2 SNEGSKA (reference sequence). The CDR3 extends over 12 amino acids. Trimming took 7 bases from V and 5 from J, leaving 14 bases between them. The DNA for the CDR3 is TGCAGTGTTTGGGACTTCGGGGAGACCCAGTACTTC. This translates into CSVWDFGETQYF.

The chain is built from TRBV10-3 and TRBJ2-1; the D gene could be TRBD1 or TRBD2 (5 bases each). Germline CDR1 reads ENHRY; CDR2 reads SYGVKD. Trimming removed 4 bases at V and 5 bases at J, with 15 bases between. The CDR3 spans 15 residues. The CDR3 loop is CAISVVFLGDNEQFF. Here the CDR3 DNA reads TGTGCCATCAGTGTGGTCTTCCTGGGGGACAATGAGCAGTTCTTC.

The rearrangement uses TRBV20-1 and TRBJ2-7; either TRBD1 or TRBD2 may fit D (5 bases each). The V end was cut by 1 base, the J end by 3 bases, with 16 bases between. Germline CDR1 reads DFQATT; CDR2 reads SNEGSKA (reference sequence). This CDR3 comprises 15 residues. The CDR3 loop is CSARAGAKADYEQYF. CDR3 in DNA: TGCAGTGCTAGAGCCGGGGCAAAGGCTGACTACGAGCAGTACTTC.

In this sample, this clonotype turned up a few times. The chain couples TRBV7-6 to TRBJ2-7; 7 bases line up with TRBD2. V lost 5 bases to trimming and J lost 0 bases; unmatched junction nucleotides: 10. Germline values: CDR1 SGHVS, CDR2 FNYEAQ. The CDR3 spans 16 residues. CDR3 protein: CASSPQGGSSSYEQYF. DNA for the CDR3: TGTGCCAGCAGCCCCCAGGGCGGGAGTAGCTCCTACGAGCAGTACTTC.

The chain carries TRBV7-2 and TRBJ1-1; D possibly corresponds to TRBD1 (5 bases). The CDR3 covers 12 residues. Trimming cost V 3 bases and J 8 bases, with 10 bases left between them. CDR1 is SGHTA, CDR2 FQGNSA, per germline. CDR3 nucleotides: TGTGCCAGCAGCTTCAACTCAGGGGAAGCTTTCTTT. It translates to CASSFNSGEAFF.

The sample holds a few counts of this clonotype. V and J are TRBV24-1 and TRBJ2-1; D assignment may be TRBD1 or TRBD2 (5 bases each). Germline V gene data show CDR1 as KGHDR and CDR2 as SFDVKD. V lost 3 bases and J lost 6, with 17 bases in between. The CDR3 length is 16 residues. CDR3 amino acids: CATSDPSSGRSNEQFF. CDR3 in DNA: TGTGCCACCAGTGATCCCTCATCGGGGCGGAGCAATGAGCAGTTCTTC.

The chain has TRBV20-1 and TRBJ2-2; 10 nucleotides agree with TRBD2. CDR1 DFQATT and CDR2 SNEGSKA come from the germline V gene (reference sequence). The CDR3 contains 16 residues. J was trimmed by 4 bases and V by 3 bases; bases with no gene match: 8. Here the CDR3 reads CSASQRGGLFTGELFF. The DNA for the CDR3 is TGCAGTGCTAGTCAGCGGGGGGGCCTATTCACCGGGGAGCTGTTTTTT.

In its sample, this clonotype was seen a few times. The rearrangement uses TRBV20-1 and TRBJ1-1; D is unresolved. The germline V gene encodes CDR1 DFQATT and CDR2 SNEGSKA (reference sequence). The CDR3 has 12 residues. V lost 4 bases to trimming and J lost 6 bases, with 12 bases between them. The CDR3 sequence: CSATPPYSEAFF. CDR3 sequence (DNA): TGCAGTGCTACGCCCCCCTACTCTGAAGCTTTCTTT.

CDR3 in DNA: TGTGCCAGCAGTTCGCTGACAGGGGTCGAGCAGTTCTTC. It codes for CASSSLTGVEQFF. V gene TRBV27 combines with J gene TRBJ2-1; 8 bases fit TRBD1. The CDR3 spans 13 residues. V gave up 4 bases and J gave up 10 bases; unmatched junction bases: 6. CDR1 and CDR2 from the germline V gene are MNHEY and SMNVEV (reference sequence).

The chain carries TRBV6-2 or TRBV6-3 and TRBJ1-1; D possibly corresponds to TRBD1 (5 bases). Germline V gene data show CDR1 as MNHEY and CDR2 as SVGEGT. V was shortened by 5 bases and J by 1 base, with 20 bases between the two germline ends. This CDR3 spans 17 amino acids. This CDR3 reads CASSIFLARGENTEAFF. For the CDR3, the DNA is TGTGCCAGCAGTATCTTTCTGGCTCGGGGGGAGAACACTGAAGCTTTCTTT.

V is TRBV7-9 and J is TRBJ1-2; 7 bases are a match to TRBD1. The CDR3 covers 15 residues. The V segment lost 0 bases and the J segment 2 bases; nucleotides outside the gene matches: 3. From germline, CDR1 is SEHNR and CDR2 FQNEAQ (reference sequence). Here the CDR3 DNA reads TGTGCCAGCAGCTTAGCGGACAGGATCAACTATGGCTACACCTTC. It is translated as CASSLADRINYGYTF.

This chain connects TRBV6-1 to TRBJ1-6; D ambiguous. Germline CDR1 MNHNS, CDR2 SASEGT. This CDR3 region has 16 residues. V was clipped by 0 bases and J by 6 bases, with 12 bases between them. CDR3 nucleotide sequence: TGTGCCAGCAGTGAAGCGCTAATCCCCTTTAATTCACCCCTCCACTTT. Its protein product is CASSEALIPFNSPLHF.

In this sample, this clonotype turned up a few times. V usage is TRBV4-2 and J usage is TRBJ2-2; D may be TRBD1 (5 bases). The CDR3 has 16 amino acids. Deletions cut 4 bases from V and 7 bases from J, with 19 bases between. The V gene's germline CDR1 is LGHNA and CDR2 YNFKEQ. CDR3 in DNA: TGTGCCAGCAGCCGACCGGACATCCCCACGGGCGGGGAGCTGTTTTTT. Translation gives CASSRPDIPTGGELFF.

The rearrangement joins TRBV30 to TRBJ1-2; D may be TRBD1 (5 bases). CDR1 and CDR2 (germline): GTSNPN, SVGIG (reference sequence). This CDR3 region has 13 residues. Trimming removed 3 bases at V and 5 bases at J, with 13 bases between. Here the CDR3 reads CAWSSGGRYGYTF. In DNA form, the CDR3 reads TGTGCCTGGAGCTCGGGGGGACGGTATGGCTACACCTTC.